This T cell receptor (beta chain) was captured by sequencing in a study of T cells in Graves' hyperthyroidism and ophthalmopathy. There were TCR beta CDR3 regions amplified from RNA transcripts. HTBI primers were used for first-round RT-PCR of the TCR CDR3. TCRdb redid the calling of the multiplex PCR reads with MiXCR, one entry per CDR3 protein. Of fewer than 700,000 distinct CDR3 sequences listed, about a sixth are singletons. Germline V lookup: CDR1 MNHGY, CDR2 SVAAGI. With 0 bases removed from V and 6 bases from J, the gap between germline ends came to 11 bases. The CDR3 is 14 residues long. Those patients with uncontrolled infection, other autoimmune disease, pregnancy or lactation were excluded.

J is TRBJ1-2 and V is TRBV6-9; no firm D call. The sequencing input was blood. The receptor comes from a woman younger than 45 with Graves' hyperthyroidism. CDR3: CASSYSADANGYTF. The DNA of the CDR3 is TGTGCCAGCAGTTATTCGGCGGATGCCAATGGCTACACCTTC.